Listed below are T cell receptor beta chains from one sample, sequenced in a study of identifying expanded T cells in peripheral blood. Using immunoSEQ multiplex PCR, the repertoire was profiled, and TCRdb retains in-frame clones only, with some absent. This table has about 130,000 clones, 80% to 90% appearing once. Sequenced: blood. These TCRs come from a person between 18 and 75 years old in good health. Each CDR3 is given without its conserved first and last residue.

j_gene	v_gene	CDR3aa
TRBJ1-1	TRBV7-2	ASSLRRVGDTEAF
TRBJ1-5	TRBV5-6	ASSLAEGGQPQH
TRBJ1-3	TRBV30	AWTTGTHAGNTIY
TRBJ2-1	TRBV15	ATSRGRTGGPPEQF
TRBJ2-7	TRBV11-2	ASSLGRGVYEQY
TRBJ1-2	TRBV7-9	ASSSPGFYGYT
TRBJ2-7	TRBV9	ASRTKTGREDEQY
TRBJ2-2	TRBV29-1	SVGWDRDTGELF
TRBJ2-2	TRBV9	ASSPTNTGELF
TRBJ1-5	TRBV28	ASSSAYSNQPQH
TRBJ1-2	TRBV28	ASSLKVGGYT
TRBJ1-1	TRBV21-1	ASSKLGRLNTEAF
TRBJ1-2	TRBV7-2	ASSSGQGGYSYGYT
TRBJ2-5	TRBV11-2	ASSLASGRETQY
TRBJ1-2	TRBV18	ASSPQFLQFLEGGGYT
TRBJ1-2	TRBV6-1	ASSVGQGKYGYT
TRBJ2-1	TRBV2	ASSEGDRVSNEQF
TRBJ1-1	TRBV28	ASSVRGGTTNTEAF
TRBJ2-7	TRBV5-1	ASSIPDSYEQY
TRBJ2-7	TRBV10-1	ASSASWSYEQY
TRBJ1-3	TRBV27	ASRSGGSGNTIY
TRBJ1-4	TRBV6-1	ASSGVVRNEKLF
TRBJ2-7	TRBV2	ASSELGYEQY
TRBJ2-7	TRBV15	ATSRVGGPTLEQY
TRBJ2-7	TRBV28	ASSLSGTSGRRY
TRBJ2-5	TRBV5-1	ASSFGEVGETQY
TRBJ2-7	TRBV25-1	ASSSKAGEPYEQY
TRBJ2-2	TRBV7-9	AGQGASNTGELF
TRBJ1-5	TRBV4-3	ASSQYTGSQPQH
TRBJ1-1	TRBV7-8	ASSLVGGYLTEAF
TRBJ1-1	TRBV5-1	ASSFDTGGIGNTEAF
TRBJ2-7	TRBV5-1	ASSTGQPSYEQY
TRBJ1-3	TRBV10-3	AIATGHSGNTIY
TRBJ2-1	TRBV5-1	ASSLVAGTNEQF
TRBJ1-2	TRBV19	ASSILQGFFVDYGYT
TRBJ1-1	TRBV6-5	ASSREQGSKAF
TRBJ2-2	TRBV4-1	ASSQRERADTGELF
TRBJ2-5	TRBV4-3	ASSVRGVSETQY
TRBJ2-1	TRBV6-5	ASTRRGNYNEQF
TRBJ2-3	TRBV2	ASGLAGGPPQY
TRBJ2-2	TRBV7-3	ASSNYSPSGELF
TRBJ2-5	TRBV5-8	ASSLGQRETQY
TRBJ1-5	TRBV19	ASSGERGKPQPQH
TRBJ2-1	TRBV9	ASSATSGSYNEQF
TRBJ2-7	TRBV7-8	ASSLGGLNEQY
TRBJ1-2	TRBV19	ASRRGVTYGYT
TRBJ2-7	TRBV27	ASSSASGFYEQY
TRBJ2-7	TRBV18	ASSPPGGPLGEQY
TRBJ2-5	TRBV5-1	ASRPGTSFQETQY
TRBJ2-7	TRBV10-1	ASSESRDGRDYEQY
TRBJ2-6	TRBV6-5	ASRIQGSGANVLT